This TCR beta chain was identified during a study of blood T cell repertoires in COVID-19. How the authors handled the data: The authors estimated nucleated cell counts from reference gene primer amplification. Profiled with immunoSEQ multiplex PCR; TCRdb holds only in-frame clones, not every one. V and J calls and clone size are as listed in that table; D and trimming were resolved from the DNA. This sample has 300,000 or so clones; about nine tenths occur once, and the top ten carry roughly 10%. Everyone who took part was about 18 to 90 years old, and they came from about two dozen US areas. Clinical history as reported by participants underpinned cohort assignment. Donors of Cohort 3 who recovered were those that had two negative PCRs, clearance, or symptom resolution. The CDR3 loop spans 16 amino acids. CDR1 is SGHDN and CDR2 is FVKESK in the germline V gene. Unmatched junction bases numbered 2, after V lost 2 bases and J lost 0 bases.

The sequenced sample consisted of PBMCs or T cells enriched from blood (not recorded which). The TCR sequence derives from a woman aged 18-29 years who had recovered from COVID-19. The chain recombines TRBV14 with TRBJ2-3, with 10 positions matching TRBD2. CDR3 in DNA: TGTGCCAGCAGCCAAAGGACTAGCGGCAGCACAGATACGCAGTATTTT. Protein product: CASSQRTSGSTDTQYF.